This T cell receptor (beta chain) was recorded in a study of shared clonotypes between healthy human individuals. For the study at large: CD4 naive and memory got three plates each, CD8 naive two, CD8 memory one. Findings of the study overall: Clonotypes which were not shared had lower generation probabilities than clonotypes that all four donors shared. Larger estimated richness was generally recorded for naive subsets relative to memory subsets.

The V gene lost 2 bases and the J gene lost 8 bases, with 17 bases spanning the gap. Germline CDR1 reads SGHRS; CDR2 reads YFSETQ. The CDR3 has 14 residues. Turning to this clone: Its target is unknown.

Recent vaccinations or acute infections were absent in the healthy HIV-negative adult donors. This table comes from immunoSEQ multiplex PCR, and its TCRdb copy is limited to in-frame clones, with some not included. This table holds some 2 million clones, approximately 95% found once. The J gene is TRBJ2-7, the V gene TRBV5-1; D not certain. This receptor was identified in a young man in good health. Sequencing input: naive CD4+ T cells sorted from blood. The subset: CD45RA+ positively selected. The chain's CDR3 is CASSFVRSGGKQYF. The CDR3 DNA reads as TGCGCCAGCAGCTTCGTCAGGTCCGGTGGGAAGCAGTACTTC.